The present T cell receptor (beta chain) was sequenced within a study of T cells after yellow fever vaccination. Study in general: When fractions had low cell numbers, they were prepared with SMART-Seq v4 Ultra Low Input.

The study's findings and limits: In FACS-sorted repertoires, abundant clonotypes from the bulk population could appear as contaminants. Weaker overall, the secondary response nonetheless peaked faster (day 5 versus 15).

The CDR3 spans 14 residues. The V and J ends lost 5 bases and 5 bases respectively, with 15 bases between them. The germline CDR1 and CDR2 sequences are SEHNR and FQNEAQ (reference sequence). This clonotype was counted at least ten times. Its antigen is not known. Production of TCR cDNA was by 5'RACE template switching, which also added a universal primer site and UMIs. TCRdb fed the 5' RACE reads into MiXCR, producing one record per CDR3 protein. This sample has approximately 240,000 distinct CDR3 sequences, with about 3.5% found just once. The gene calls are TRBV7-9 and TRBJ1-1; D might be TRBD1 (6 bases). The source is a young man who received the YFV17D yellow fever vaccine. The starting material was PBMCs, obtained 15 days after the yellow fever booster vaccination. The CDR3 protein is CASSPTSGDTEAFF. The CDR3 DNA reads TGTGCCAGCAGCCCTACATCAGGGGATACTGAAGCTTTCTTT.